This entry features one T cell receptor (beta chain) sequence. The target antigen is unknown. V was shortened by 5 bases and J by 4 bases, with 20 bases between the two germline ends. CDR1 is MNHEY, CDR2 SMNVEV, per germline (reference sequence). The CDR3 is 16 amino acids. The source of the sample is a study of a mutant IDH1 vaccine in newly diagnosed glioma. Study observations and caveats: Pseudoprogression appeared unlinked to shifts in leading peripheral T cell clonotypes.

The method was immunoSEQ multiplex PCR; TCRdb's version includes in-frame clones alone and lacks a portion of them. The sample records 40,000 to 65,000 clones, around 80% being singletons. The sample's time point: week 5, during vaccination. Vaccine doses each comprised 300 ug of mutant IDH1 20-mer peptide, with topical imiquimod. This sample comprised PBMCs, obtained from a glioma patient whose treatment included an IDH1 peptide vaccine. This sequence joins TRBV27 and TRBJ1-2; D perhaps matches TRBD1 (6 bases). The sequence came from a woman aged 40-49 years with glioma. The CDR3 loop reads CASSAYLLRGGYGYTF. In nucleotides, the CDR3 is TGTGCCAGCAGTGCCTACCTCCTGAGGGGGGGCTATGGCTACACCTTC.